These 30 T cell receptor beta chains originate from one sample sequenced in a study of molecular identifiers for immune sequencing clone quantification. TCRdb passed the PCR reads through MiXCR, listing each CDR3 protein once. Of approximately 550,000 distinct CDR3 sequences in the sample, roughly 26% were seen once. The specimen was naive CD8+ T cells from blood, with Jurkat cell RNA spiked in. The subset was: FACS-sorted CD8+CD4-CCR7+CD45RA+ naive T cells. All receptors derive from a human donor in good health. Some libraries in this study had Jurkat cell RNA spiked in.

The CDR3 bases are TGTGCCAGCAGCTTAACCGGACAGGGAGGTTTTTTGACAGATACGCAGTATTTT. It codes for CASSLTGQGGFLTDTQYF. J is TRBJ2-3 and V is TRBV7-6; 8 nucleotides match TRBD1. This CDR3 region has 18 residues. J gave up 3 bases and V 2 bases, and 13 bases lay outside the gene matches. Germline V gives CDR1 SGHVS, CDR2 FNYEAQ.

This clonotype has at least ten counts. The CDR3 region has the DNA TGTGCTAGTGGTTTGCCCCAGGGTTTTCGCCAAGAGACCCAGTACTTC. Translated: CASGLPQGFRQETQYF. The chain joins TRBV12-5 to TRBJ2-5; TRBD1 might be the D (5 bases). Deletions cut 2 bases from V and 1 base from J, with 14 bases between. The germline V gene has CDR1 LGHNT and CDR2 FRNRAP. CDR3 size: 16 residues.

Points on this clonotype: A read error is possible here, since a much larger clone lies one base away. This rearrangement joins TRBV6-6 to TRBJ2-7; D is undetermined. Germline V gene lookup returns CDR1 MNHNY and CDR2 SVGAGI (reference sequence). The germline V and J ends were trimmed by 7 bases and 1 base, with 26 bases remaining between them. This CDR3 has 18 residues. The CDR3, as DNA: TGTGCCAGCAATTTGTGGGGTAACGTTGTTTTGGGATCCTACGAGCAGTACTTC. Translation gives CASNLWGNVVLGSYEQYF.

This sequence joins TRBV20-1 and TRBJ2-7; the D gene is possibly TRBD2 (6 bases). Per germline, CDR1 DFQATT and CDR2 SNEGSKA (reference sequence). CDR3 length: 13 amino acids. Trimming stripped 3 bases from V and 6 bases from J, with 15 bases between. This chain's CDR3 is CSARSRETFEQYF. As DNA, the CDR3 is TGCAGTGCTAGGTCTCGGGAGACGTTCGAGCAGTACTTC.

A remark on this clonotype: At one boundary the junction diverges from the germline segment, which might be a read error. The rearrangement uses TRBV18 and TRBJ1-5; TRBD1 might be the D (5 bases). The CDR3 contains 14 residues. CDR1 and CDR2 from the germline V gene are KGHSH and LQKENI. The CDR3 sequence is CASSPEGFEDTRTF. The DNA for the CDR3 is TGTGCCAGCTCACCAGAGGGGTTCGAGGACACTAGAACTTTT.

Only a few counts were recorded for this clonotype. V and J are TRBV7-9 and TRBJ2-1; 8 nucleotides agree with TRBD1. Trimming at V came to 5 bases and at J to 6 bases, leaving 6 bases not matched to a gene. CDR1 SEHNR and CDR2 FQNEAQ come from the germline V gene (reference sequence). The CDR3 has 14 residues. The CDR3 region is CASSLWDRPNEQFF. The CDR3 DNA reads TGTGCCAGCAGCCTCTGGGACAGGCCCAATGAGCAGTTCTTC.

This clonotype was seen repeatedly, ten times or more. This chain connects TRBV5-4 to TRBJ2-4; no clear D. Trimming cost V 4 bases and J 0 bases, with 11 bases left between them. In germline, CDR1 is SGHNT, CDR2 YYREEE (reference sequence). This CDR3 contains 15 residues. CDR3 DNA sequence: TGTGCCAGCAGCCCGGGCCCCTCAGCCAAAAACATTCAGTACTTC. It translates to CASSPGPSAKNIQYF.

This clonotype was observed a few times. The DNA for the CDR3 is TGTGCCAGCAGTGGCCCTCGGGCTAATGAAAAACTGTTTTTT. It yields the protein CASSGPRANEKLFF. The V call is TRBV28, the J call TRBJ1-4; D unresolved. CDR1 is MDHEN and CDR2 is SYDVKM in the germline V gene. The CDR3 is 14 residues long. Deletions cut 5 bases from V and 3 bases from J, with 10 bases between.

Many counts were recorded for this clonotype. The J gene is TRBJ2-2, the V gene TRBV7-9, with 7 positions matching TRBD2. There are 15 residues in the CDR3. CDR1 is SEHNR and CDR2 is FQNEAQ in the germline V gene (reference sequence). The trim removed 5 bases at V and 4 bases at J, leaving 7 bases unmatched. CDR3 in amino acids: CASSPRGMGTGELFF. The DNA of the CDR3 is TGTGCCAGCAGCCCGCGGGGGATGGGCACCGGGGAGCTGTTTTTT.

This clonotype showed up just a few times. The rearrangement joins TRBV7-9 to TRBJ2-5; a possible D gene is TRBD1 (5 bases). CDR1 SEHNR and CDR2 FQNEAQ come from the germline V gene (reference sequence). The CDR3 runs to 15 residues. V was pared by 1 base and J by 5 bases, with 14 bases between. CDR3 region: CASSLEDTLQETQYF. In nucleotides, the CDR3 is TGTGCCAGCAGCTTAGAGGACACCCTCCAGGAGACCCAGTACTTC.

The rearrangement joins TRBV27 to TRBJ1-1, with D hard to call. Germline assignment: CDR1 MNHEY and CDR2 SMNVEV (reference sequence). The CDR3 runs 14 residues. V lost 8 bases and J 0 bases, leaving 13 bases between the germline ends. The CDR3 sequence is CASDGLSMNTEAFF. In DNA form, the CDR3 reads TGTGCCAGCGATGGACTGAGTATGAACACTGAAGCTTTCTTT.

CDR3 coding DNA: TGTGCCAGCAGTTCAGGCCTCACAGGGACCGGGGAGCCCCAGTACTTC. Its translation is CASSSGLTGTGEPQYF. The chain has TRBV28 and TRBJ2-5; perhaps TRBD1 as D (6 bases). The CDR3 has 16 amino acids. Germline lookup yields CDR1 MDHEN and CDR2 SYDVKM. V lost 4 bases and J lost 9, with 24 bases in between. Full variable domain (remainder filled in from reference TRBV28 and TRBJ2-5): DVKVTQSSRYLVKRTGEKVFLECVQDMDHENMFWYRQDPGLGLRLIYFSYDVKMKEKGDIPEGYSVSREKKERFSLILESASTNQTSMYLCASSSGLTGTGEPQYFGPGTRLLVL.

This clonotype has just a few counts. This chain joins TRBV3-1 and TRBJ2-6; D unresolved. This CDR3 region has 15 residues. V dropped 1 base and J dropped 3 bases, with 7 bases sitting between them. Germline values: CDR1 LGHDT, CDR2 YNNKEL (reference sequence). CDR3 loop: CASSQAGIGANVLTF. CDR3 nucleotides: TGTGCCAGCAGCCAAGCCGGTATTGGGGCCAACGTCCTGACTTTC.

This clonotype was seen at least ten times. The chain links TRBV7-2 to TRBJ2-3, with 7 nucleotides matching TRBD1. The germline V gene has CDR1 SGHTA and CDR2 FQGNSA. Unmatched junction bases numbered 8, after V lost 5 bases and J lost 6 bases. The CDR3 contains 14 residues. In nucleotides, the CDR3 is TGTGCCAGCAGCCACGACAGGGCCCTTGATACGCAGTATTTT. Protein: CASSHDRALDTQYF.

This clonotype was found a few times. The chain carries TRBV24-1 and TRBJ2-3; a weak D match, TRBD2 (7 bases). The germline V gene encodes CDR1 KGHDR and CDR2 SFDVKD. The CDR3 is 12 amino acids. Trimming pared 9 bases from V and 8 bases from J, leaving 14 bases between. The CDR3 reads CATSTGGGTQYF. The CDR3 coding sequence is TGTGCCACCTCGACGGGGGGCGGTACGCAGTATTTT.

Only a few counts were recorded for this clonotype. This chain connects TRBV5-5 to TRBJ2-7, with D perhaps matching TRBD1 (5 bases). V was cut by 0 bases and J by 3 bases, with 10 bases left in between. This CDR3 spans 14 amino acids. The germline V gene encodes CDR1 SGHKS and CDR2 YYEKEE (reference sequence). CDR3 residues: CASSLASGNYEQYF. In DNA form, the CDR3 reads TGTGCCAGCAGCTTGGCTTCAGGGAACTACGAGCAGTACTTC.

The V gene is TRBV6-2 or TRBV6-3, the J gene TRBJ1-1; D unclear. V gave up 4 bases and J gave up 5 bases, with 14 bases separating them. From germline, CDR1 is MNHEY and CDR2 SVGEGT. The length of the CDR3 is 14 residues. In DNA, the CDR3 is TGTGCCAGCAGTTTAGGTCGGTCGAGTACTGAAGCTTTCTTT. Translated: CASSLGRSSTEAFF.

The chain is built from TRBV7-9 and TRBJ1-3; D ambiguous. V was clipped by 1 base and J by 2 bases, with 9 bases between them. The length of the CDR3 is 15 residues. Germline CDR1 reads SEHNR; CDR2 reads FQNEAQ (reference sequence). As DNA, the CDR3 is TGTGCCAGCAGCTTAGTATGGGCGGCTGGAAACACCATATATTTT. Its translation is CASSLVWAAGNTIYF. The full variable domain, its missing parts supplied by reference TRBV7-9 and TRBJ1-3, is DTGVSQNPRHKITKRGQNVTFRCDPISEHNRLYWYRQTLGQGPEFLTYFQNEAQLEKSRLLSDRFSAERPKGSFSTLEIQRTEQGDSAMYLCASSLVWAAGNTIYFGEGSWLTVV.

Comment on this clonotype: A much larger clone is a single base away; this may be a read error. The chain combines TRBV27 with TRBJ1-5; D is unresolved. CDR1 and CDR2 (germline): MNHEY, SMNVEV (reference sequence). Trimming cost V 2 bases and J 6 bases, with 11 bases left between them. This CDR3 has 14 residues. The DNA of the CDR3 is TGTGCCAGCAGTTTAATCGGGGTCAGTCAGCCCCAGCATTTT. Its translation: CASSLIGVSQPQHF.

This clonotype was seen many times. Here the CDR3 DNA reads TGTGCCAGCAGCTCCATGTCCTCGAACACTGAAGCTTTCTTT. Encoded protein: CASSSMSSNTEAFF. V gene TRBV13 combines with J gene TRBJ1-1; no firm D call. CDR1 is PRHDT and CDR2 is FYEKMQ in the germline V gene (reference sequence). CDR3 length equals 14 residues. V gave up 4 bases and J gave up 1 base, with 10 bases separating them.

Of note for this clonotype: This sequence may be a read error, since a much larger clone differs from it by one base. This chain joins TRBV4-3 and TRBJ2-7; TRBD1 aligns across 7 bases. CDR1 and CDR2 from the germline V gene are LGHNA and YSLEER. V dropped 1 base and J dropped 2; count of bases not matched to a gene: 11. The CDR3 extends over 17 amino acids. CDR3 amino acids: CASSQARTGTAAYEQYF. For the CDR3, the DNA is TGCGCCAGCAGCCAAGCCCGCACCGGGACAGCTGCCTACGAGCAGTACTTC.

This clonotype was counted ten times or more. V gene TRBV20-1 combines with J gene TRBJ2-7; a weak D match, TRBD1 (6 bases). The V end was cut by 0 bases, the J end by 3 bases, with 18 bases between. Germline CDR1 reads DFQATT; CDR2 reads SNEGSKA (reference sequence). The CDR3 is 16 amino acids. Here the CDR3 reads CSARDRAGVPLYEQYF. CDR3 coding DNA: TGCAGTGCTAGAGATCGGGCAGGGGTCCCCCTCTACGAGCAGTACTTC.

As concerns this clonotype: A much larger clone differs by one base, so this may be a read error. The chain uses TRBV29-1 and TRBJ2-3, with a weak D call TRBD2 (5 bases). CDR3 size: 10 residues. CDR1 is SQVTM, CDR2 ANQGSEA, per germline. The V and J ends lost 6 bases and 8 bases respectively, with 9 bases between them. The CDR3 DNA reads as TGCAGCGTCTGGGCGGGTACGCAGTATTTT. It codes for CSVWAGTQYF.

The rearrangement uses TRBV6-1 and TRBJ2-7; D remains ambiguous. CDR3 size: 13 residues. Looked up from germline, CDR1 is MNHNS and CDR2 is SASEGT. Trimming took 10 bases from V and 0 from J, leaving 13 bases between them. This CDR3 is CAIVSPLSYEQYF. The CDR3 DNA sequence: TGTGCCATCGTTTCCCCCCTCTCCTACGAGCAGTACTTC.

The sample holds a few counts of this clonotype. This chain links TRBV5-6 with TRBJ1-5, with 7 bases aligning to TRBD1. Per the germline V gene, CDR1 is SGHDT and CDR2 is YYEEEE. The CDR3 covers 19 residues. With 2 bases clipped from V and 2 bases from J, the junction kept 16 bases outside the gene matches. CDR3 DNA sequence: TGTGCCAGCAGCTTTTGGGTCCCTCAGGGGGGTATTTGCAATCAGCCCCAGCATTTT. Its protein is CASSFWVPQGGICNQPQHF.

This clonotype was recorded many times. This chain joins TRBV6-5 and TRBJ1-1, with D maybe TRBD1 (5 bases). Germline lookup yields CDR1 MNHEY and CDR2 SVGAGI. CDR3 length equals 13 residues. Trimming left V 4 bases short and J 5 bases short, with 11 bases between. The DNA of the CDR3 is TGTGCCAGCAGTTTCGTCGGGGGGACTGAAGCTTTCTTT. Protein product: CASSFVGGTEAFF.

This clonotype was seen ten or more times. CDR3 loop: CASSPQYSHQPQHF. In DNA, the CDR3 is TGTGCCAGCAGCCCCCAATACTCTCATCAGCCCCAGCATTTT. V and J are TRBV7-8 and TRBJ1-5; D gene ambiguous. CDR3 size: 14 residues. Germline values: CDR1 SGHVS, CDR2 FQNEAQ. Trimming pared 5 bases from V and 5 bases from J, leaving 13 bases between.

The CDR3 sequence: CASSEYRGQETQYF. In DNA form, the CDR3 reads TGTGCCAGCAGTGAATACAGGGGCCAAGAGACCCAGTACTTC. This chain links TRBV2 with TRBJ2-5; 7 bases map to TRBD1. The V segment lost 2 bases and the J segment 1 base; nucleotides outside the gene matches: 1. Germline loops: CDR1 SNHLY, CDR2 FYNNEI. CDR3 length: 14 residues.

This clonotype was detected only a few times. V is TRBV5-6 and J is TRBJ2-1; 12 bases agree with TRBD2. CDR3 length: 20 amino acids. Germline CDR1 and CDR2: SGHDT and YYEEEE. With 0 bases clipped from V and 1 base from J, the junction kept 11 bases outside the gene matches. CDR3 amino acids: CASSLAARLAGVGSYNEQFF. The CDR3 DNA reads TGTGCCAGCAGCTTGGCTGCCAGACTAGCGGGAGTTGGGTCCTACAATGAGCAGTTCTTC.

In regard to this clonotype: This may arise from a read error, as a much more abundant clone is one base away. J is TRBJ2-5 and V is TRBV7-4; TRBD2 agrees at 7 bases. Germline V gene sequence: CDR1 SGHVT, CDR2 SQSDAQ. The CDR3 spans 16 residues. The CDR3 sequence is CAGSFSRLAGDETQYF. The CDR3 bases are TGTGCCGGCAGCTTCTCCCGACTTGCGGGGGACGAGACCCAGTACTTC.